Listed below are T cell receptor beta chains from one sample, sequenced in a study of T cell responses to AZD1222 COVID-19 vaccine. Sequencing used immunoSEQ multiplex PCR; TCRdb keeps in-frame clones, though not all of them. The sample carries approximately 150,000 clones, roughly 86% recorded once. Here the sequenced sample was peripheral blood, taken 28 days after the second AZD1222 dose. The receptors originated from an adult who received the AZD1222 COVID-19 vaccine. Both conserved end residues are part of each CDR3. The D gene is left open where the match is weak. Expanded clones are given a class, and other clones once, few, many or no size at all.

clone_size: .
d_call: TRBD2
j_call: TRBJ2-7
v_call: TRBV19
cdr3_nt: TGTGCCAGTAGTGCGCCGGGACTAGGCTACGAGCAGTACTTC
cdr3_aa: CASSAPGLGYEQYF

clone_size: .
d_call: TRBD1
j_call: TRBJ1-2
v_call: TRBV7-9
cdr3_nt: TGTGCCAGCAGCTTCGGACAGGGGGCCTCTGGCTACACCTTC
cdr3_aa: CASSFGQGASGYTF

clone_size: .
d_call: TRBD1
j_call: TRBJ1-1
v_call: TRBV28
cdr3_nt: TGTGCCAGCAGCCGTGACAGGGGTTGGACTGAAGCTTTCTTT
cdr3_aa: CASSRDRGWTEAFF

clone_size: .
d_call: TRBD1
j_call: TRBJ2-5
v_call: TRBV10-2
cdr3_nt: TGCGCCAGCAGTTCATGGGGGACAGGCGCTGAAGAGACCCAGTACTTC
cdr3_aa: CASSSWGTGAEETQYF

clone_size: .
d_call: .
j_call: TRBJ1-5
v_call: TRBV6-5
cdr3_nt: TGTGCCAGCAGTTCAACTAATCAGCCCCAGCATTTT
cdr3_aa: CASSSTNQPQHF

clone_size: .
d_call: .
j_call: TRBJ2-1
v_call: TRBV6-1
cdr3_nt: TGTGCCAGCAGTGAAAGGGGTTACAATGAGCAGTTCTTC
cdr3_aa: CASSERGYNEQFF

clone_size: .
d_call: .
j_call: TRBJ2-7
v_call: TRBV6-5
cdr3_nt: TGTGCCAGCAGACCGATAGAGGGACCCGCCAACCAGTACTTC
cdr3_aa: CASRPIEGPANQYF

clone_size: .
d_call: .
j_call: TRBJ2-5
v_call: TRBV5-1
cdr3_nt: TGCGCCAGCAGCTTGGGACAGGATGAGACCCAGTACTTC
cdr3_aa: CASSLGQDETQYF

clone_size: .
d_call: .
j_call: TRBJ1-6
v_call: TRBV18
cdr3_nt: TGTGCCAGCTCCCCCCCCTATAATTCACCCCTCCACTTT
cdr3_aa: CASSPPYNSPLHF

clone_size: .
d_call: .
j_call: TRBJ1-4
v_call: TRBV4-1
cdr3_nt: TGCGCCAGCAGCCAAGGAGGGATTGGTGAAAAACTGTTTTTT
cdr3_aa: CASSQGGIGEKLFF

clone_size: .
d_call: TRBD2
j_call: TRBJ2-1
v_call: TRBV30
cdr3_nt: TGTGCCTGCTGGCCGGGACTAGGTTATAATGAGCAGTTCTTC
cdr3_aa: CACWPGLGYNEQFF

clone_size: .
d_call: .
j_call: TRBJ2-2
v_call: TRBV7-9
cdr3_nt: TGTGCCAGCAGCTTTAGTACAGGGCCCTCAGACACCGGGGAGCTGTTTTTT
cdr3_aa: CASSFSTGPSDTGELFF

clone_size: few
d_call: .
j_call: TRBJ1-2
v_call: TRBV5-1
cdr3_nt: TGCGCCAGCAGCGGAACCATAGGCTACACCTTC
cdr3_aa: CASSGTIGYTF

clone_size: .
d_call: TRBD1
j_call: TRBJ1-6
v_call: TRBV7-9
cdr3_nt: TGTGCCAGCAGCCCGCCGGGACAGGGATCACCCCTCCACTTT
cdr3_aa: CASSPPGQGSPLHF

clone_size: .
d_call: .
j_call: TRBJ2-3
v_call: TRBV21-1
cdr3_nt: TGTGCCAGCAGCAAACGTCGCACAGATACGCAGTATTTT
cdr3_aa: CASSKRRTDTQYF

clone_size: .
d_call: .
j_call: TRBJ2-3
v_call: TRBV5-1
cdr3_nt: TGCGCCAGCAGCTCCGCAGGACTGAGCACAGATACGCAGTATTTT
cdr3_aa: CASSSAGLSTDTQYF

clone_size: .
d_call: .
j_call: TRBJ2-5
v_call: TRBV5-1
cdr3_nt: TGCGCCAGCAGTTCCCCAACAGGGACGGGGGAGACCCAGTACTTC
cdr3_aa: CASSSPTGTGETQYF

clone_size: .
d_call: .
j_call: TRBJ1-1
v_call: TRBV19
cdr3_nt: TGTGCCAGTTGGGGGTGGGACACTGAAGCTTTCTTT
cdr3_aa: CASWGWDTEAFF

clone_size: few
d_call: .
j_call: TRBJ1-5
v_call: TRBV3-1/TRBV3-2
cdr3_nt: TGTGCCAGCAGCCAATCCGGGACCCTGGGCAATCAGCCCCAGCATTTT
cdr3_aa: CASSQSGTLGNQPQHF

clone_size: .
d_call: .
j_call: TRBJ2-3
v_call: TRBV19
cdr3_nt: TGTGCCAGTAGTATAGCTGGGTTTGGAACAGATACGCAGTATTTT
cdr3_aa: CASSIAGFGTDTQYF

clone_size: .
d_call: TRBD2
j_call: TRBJ2-7
v_call: TRBV7-2
cdr3_nt: TGTGCCAGCAGCTCCGGACTAGCGGGGGGCGAGCAGTACTTC
cdr3_aa: CASSSGLAGGEQYF

clone_size: .
d_call: .
j_call: TRBJ2-5
v_call: TRBV2
cdr3_nt: TGTGCCAGCAGCCGGGAGCGACAAGAGACCCAGTACTTC
cdr3_aa: CASSRERQETQYF